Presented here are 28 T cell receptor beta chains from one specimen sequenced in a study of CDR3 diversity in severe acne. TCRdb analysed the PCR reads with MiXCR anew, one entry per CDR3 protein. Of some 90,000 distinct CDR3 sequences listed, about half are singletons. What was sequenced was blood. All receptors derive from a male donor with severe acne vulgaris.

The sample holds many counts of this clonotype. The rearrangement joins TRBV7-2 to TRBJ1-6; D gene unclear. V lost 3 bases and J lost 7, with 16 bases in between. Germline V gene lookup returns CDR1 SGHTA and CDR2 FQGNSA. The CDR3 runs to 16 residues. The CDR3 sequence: CASSFYLVGENSPLHF. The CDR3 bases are TGTGCCAGCAGCTTTTATCTCGTTGGGGAAAATTCACCCCTCCACTTT.

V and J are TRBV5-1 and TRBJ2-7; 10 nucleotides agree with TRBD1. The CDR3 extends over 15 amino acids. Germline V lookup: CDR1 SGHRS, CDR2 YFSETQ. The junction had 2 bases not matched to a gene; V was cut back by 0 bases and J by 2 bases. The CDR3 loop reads CASSLDGTGAYEQYF. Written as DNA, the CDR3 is TGCGCCAGCAGCTTGGACGGGACAGGGGCCTACGAGCAGTACTTC.

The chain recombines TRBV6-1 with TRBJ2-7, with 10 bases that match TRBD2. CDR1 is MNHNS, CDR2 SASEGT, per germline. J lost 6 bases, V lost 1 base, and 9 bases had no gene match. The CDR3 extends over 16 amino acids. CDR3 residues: CASSEGLAGAFCEQYF. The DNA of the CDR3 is TGTGCCAGCAGTGAAGGGCTAGCGGGAGCTTTCTGCGAGCAGTACTTC.

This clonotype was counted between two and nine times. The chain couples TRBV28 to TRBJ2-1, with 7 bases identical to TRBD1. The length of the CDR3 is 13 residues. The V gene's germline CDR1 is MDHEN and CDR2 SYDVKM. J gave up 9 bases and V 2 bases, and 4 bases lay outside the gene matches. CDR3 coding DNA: TGTGCCAGCAGTTTAACAGGGGTGGGTGAGCAGTTCTTC. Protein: CASSLTGVGEQFF.

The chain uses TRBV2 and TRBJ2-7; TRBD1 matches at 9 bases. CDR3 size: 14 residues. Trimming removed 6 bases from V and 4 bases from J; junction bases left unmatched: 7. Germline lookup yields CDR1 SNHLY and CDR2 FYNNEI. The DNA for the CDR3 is TGTGCCAGCAGGCCCACAGGGGGCAGGTACGAGCAGTACTTC. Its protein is CASRPTGGRYEQYF.

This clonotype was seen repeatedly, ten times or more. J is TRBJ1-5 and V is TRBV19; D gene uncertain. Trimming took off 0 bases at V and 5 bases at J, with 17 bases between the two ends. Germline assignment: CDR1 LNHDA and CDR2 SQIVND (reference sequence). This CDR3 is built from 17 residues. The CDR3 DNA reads TGTGCCAGTAGTATAGATCAATTATTTGAAGCCGATCAGCCCCAGCATTTT. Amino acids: CASSIDQLFEADQPQHF.

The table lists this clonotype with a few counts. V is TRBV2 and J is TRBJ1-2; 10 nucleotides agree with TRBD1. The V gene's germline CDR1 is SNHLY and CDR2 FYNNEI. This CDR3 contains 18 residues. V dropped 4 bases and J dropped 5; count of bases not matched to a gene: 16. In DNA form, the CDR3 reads TGTGCCAGCAGTGGCCCACCCGGGACAGGGGCCTCGGGGTATGGCTACACCTTC. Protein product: CASSGPPGTGASGYGYTF.

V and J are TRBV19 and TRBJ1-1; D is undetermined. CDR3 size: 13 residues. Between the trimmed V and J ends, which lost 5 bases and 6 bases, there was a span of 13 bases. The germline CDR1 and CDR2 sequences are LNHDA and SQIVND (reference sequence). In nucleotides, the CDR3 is TGTGCCAGTAGTTGGTCGGCCTATCCTGAAGCTTTCTTT. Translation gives CASSWSAYPEAFF.

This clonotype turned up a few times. CDR3 sequence (DNA): TGCGCCAGCAGCGGGAACCCGGGACAGACTAATGAAAAACTGTTTTTT. It yields the protein CASSGNPGQTNEKLFF. The V gene is TRBV5-1, the J gene TRBJ1-4; 7 nucleotides match TRBD1. Germline-derived CDR1 and CDR2 are SGHRS and YFSETQ. The CDR3 is 16 residues long. J was trimmed by 2 bases and V by 4 bases; bases with no gene match: 8.

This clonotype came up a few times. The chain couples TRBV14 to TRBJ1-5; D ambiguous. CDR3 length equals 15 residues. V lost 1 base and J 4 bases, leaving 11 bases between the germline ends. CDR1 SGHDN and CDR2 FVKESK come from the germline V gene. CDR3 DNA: TGTGCCAGCAGCCAAGCGGTTGGCCCGAATCAGCCCCAGCATTTT. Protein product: CASSQAVGPNQPQHF.

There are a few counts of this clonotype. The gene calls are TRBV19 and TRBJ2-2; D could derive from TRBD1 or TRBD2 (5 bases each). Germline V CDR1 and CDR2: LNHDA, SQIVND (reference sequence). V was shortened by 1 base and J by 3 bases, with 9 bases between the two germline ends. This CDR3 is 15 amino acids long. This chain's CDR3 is CASSIGGTYTGELFF. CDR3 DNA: TGTGCCAGTAGTATAGGAGGGACCTACACCGGGGAGCTGTTTTTT. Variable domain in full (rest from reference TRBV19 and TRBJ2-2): DGGITQSPKYLFRKEGQNVTLSCEQNLNHDAMYWYRQDPGQGLRLIYYSQIVNDFQKGDIAEGYSVSREKKESFPLTVTSAQKNPTAFYLCASSIGGTYTGELFFGEGSRLTVL.

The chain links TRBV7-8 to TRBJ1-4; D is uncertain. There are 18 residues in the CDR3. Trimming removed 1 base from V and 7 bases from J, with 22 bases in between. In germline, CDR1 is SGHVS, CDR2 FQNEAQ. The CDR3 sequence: CASSLVAWTGRGLEKLFF. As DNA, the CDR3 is TGTGCCAGCAGCTTAGTTGCGTGGACCGGGAGAGGGCTTGAAAAACTGTTTTTT.

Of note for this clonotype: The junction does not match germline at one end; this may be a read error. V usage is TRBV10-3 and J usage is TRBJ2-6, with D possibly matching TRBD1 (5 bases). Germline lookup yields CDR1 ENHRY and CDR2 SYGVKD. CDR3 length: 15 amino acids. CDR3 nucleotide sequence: TGTGCCAGCAGTTCCCAGGGATCCGGGGCCAACGTCCTGACTTTC. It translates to CASSSQGSGANVLTF.

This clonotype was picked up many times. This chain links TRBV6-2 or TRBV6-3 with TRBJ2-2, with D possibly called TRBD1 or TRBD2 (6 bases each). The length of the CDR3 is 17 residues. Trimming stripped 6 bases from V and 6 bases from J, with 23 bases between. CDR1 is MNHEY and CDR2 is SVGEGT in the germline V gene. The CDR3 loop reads CASSRTGAAVGSGELFF. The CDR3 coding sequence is TGTGCCAGCAGCCGAACGGGGGCCGCGGTTGGTTCCGGGGAGCTGTTTTTT.

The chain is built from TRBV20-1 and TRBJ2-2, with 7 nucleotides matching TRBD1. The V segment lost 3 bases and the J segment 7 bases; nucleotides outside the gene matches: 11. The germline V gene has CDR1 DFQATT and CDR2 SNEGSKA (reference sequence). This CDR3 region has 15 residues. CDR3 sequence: CSASLERGRGGELFF. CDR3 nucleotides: TGCAGTGCTAGTCTGGAAAGGGGGCGCGGCGGGGAGCTGTTTTTT.

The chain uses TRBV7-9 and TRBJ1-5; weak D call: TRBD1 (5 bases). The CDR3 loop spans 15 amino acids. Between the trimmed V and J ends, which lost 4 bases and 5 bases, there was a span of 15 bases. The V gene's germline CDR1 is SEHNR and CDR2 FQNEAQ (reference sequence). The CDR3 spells CASSSHEGRDQPQHF. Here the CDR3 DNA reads TGTGCCAGCAGCTCCCATGAGGGGAGGGATCAGCCCCAGCATTTT.

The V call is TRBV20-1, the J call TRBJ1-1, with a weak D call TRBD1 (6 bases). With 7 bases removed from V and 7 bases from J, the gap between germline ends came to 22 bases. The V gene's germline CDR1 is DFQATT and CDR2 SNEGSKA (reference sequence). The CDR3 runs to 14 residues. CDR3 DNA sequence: TGCAGTGGTAGGGGAGCCGGGACACCAGATGAAGCTTTCTTT. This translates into CSGRGAGTPDEAFF.

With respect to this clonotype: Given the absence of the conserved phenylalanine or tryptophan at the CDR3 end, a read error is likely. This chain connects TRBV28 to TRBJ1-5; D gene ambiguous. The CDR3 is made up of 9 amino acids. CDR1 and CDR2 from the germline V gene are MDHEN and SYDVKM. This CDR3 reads CGPDQLQHL. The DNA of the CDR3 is TGTGGGCCGGATCAGCTCCAGCATTTG.

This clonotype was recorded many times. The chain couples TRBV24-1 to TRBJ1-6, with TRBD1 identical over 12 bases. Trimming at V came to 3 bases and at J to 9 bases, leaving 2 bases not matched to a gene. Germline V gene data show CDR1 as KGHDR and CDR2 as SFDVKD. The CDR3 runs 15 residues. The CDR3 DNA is TGTGCCACCAGTGATGGGACAGGGGGCGGTTCACCCCTCCACTTT. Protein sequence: CATSDGTGGGSPLHF.

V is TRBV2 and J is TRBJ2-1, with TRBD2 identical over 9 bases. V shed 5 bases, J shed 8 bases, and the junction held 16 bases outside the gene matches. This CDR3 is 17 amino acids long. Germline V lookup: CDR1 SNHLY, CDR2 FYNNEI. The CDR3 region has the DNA TGTGCCAGCAGTCAAAGGGCTACCGGAGCGGGAGGCCATGAGCAGTTCTTC. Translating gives CASSQRATGAGGHEQFF.

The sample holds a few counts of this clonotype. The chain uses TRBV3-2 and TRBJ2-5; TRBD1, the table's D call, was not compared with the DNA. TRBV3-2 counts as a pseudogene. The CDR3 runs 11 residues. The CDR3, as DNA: TGTGCCAGCCAACAGGAAGAGACCCAGTACTTC. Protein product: CASQQEETQYF.

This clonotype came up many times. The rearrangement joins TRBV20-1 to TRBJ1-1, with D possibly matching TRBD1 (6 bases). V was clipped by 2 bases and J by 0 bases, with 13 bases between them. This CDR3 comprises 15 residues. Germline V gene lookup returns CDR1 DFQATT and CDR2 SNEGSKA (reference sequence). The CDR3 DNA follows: TGCAGTGCTAGATCAATGACAGGCCTGAACACTGAAGCTTTCTTT. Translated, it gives CSARSMTGLNTEAFF.

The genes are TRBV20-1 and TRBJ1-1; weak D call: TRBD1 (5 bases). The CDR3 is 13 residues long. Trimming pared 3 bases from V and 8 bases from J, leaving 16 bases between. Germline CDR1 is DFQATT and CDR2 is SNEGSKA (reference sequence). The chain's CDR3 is CSARSLDSLEAFF. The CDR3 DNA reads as TGCAGTGCTAGGAGCCTTGACAGCCTCGAAGCTTTCTTT.

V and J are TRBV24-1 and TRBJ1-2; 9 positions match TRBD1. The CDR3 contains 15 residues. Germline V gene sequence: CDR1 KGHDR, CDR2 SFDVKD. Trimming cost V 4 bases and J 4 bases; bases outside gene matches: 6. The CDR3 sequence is CATSERDRVSYGYTF. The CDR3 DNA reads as TGTGCCACCAGTGAAAGGGACAGGGTGAGCTATGGCTACACCTTC.

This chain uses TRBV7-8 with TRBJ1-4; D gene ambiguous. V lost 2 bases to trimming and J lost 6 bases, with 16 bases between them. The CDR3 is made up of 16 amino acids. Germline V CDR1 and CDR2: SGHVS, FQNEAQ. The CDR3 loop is CASSLPTSRGYEKLFF. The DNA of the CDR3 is TGTGCCAGCAGCTTACCCACCTCACGCGGCTATGAAAAACTGTTTTTT.

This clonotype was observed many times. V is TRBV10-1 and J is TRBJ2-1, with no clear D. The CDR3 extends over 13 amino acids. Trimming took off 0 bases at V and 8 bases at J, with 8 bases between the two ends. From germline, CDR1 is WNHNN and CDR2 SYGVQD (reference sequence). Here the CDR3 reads CASSESRQDEQFF. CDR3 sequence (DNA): TGCGCCAGCAGTGAGTCGAGGCAAGATGAGCAGTTCTTC.

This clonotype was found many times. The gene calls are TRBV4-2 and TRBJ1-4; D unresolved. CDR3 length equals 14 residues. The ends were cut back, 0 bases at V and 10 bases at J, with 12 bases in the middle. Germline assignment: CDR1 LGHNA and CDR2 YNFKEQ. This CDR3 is CASSQELREVKLFF. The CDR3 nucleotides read TGTGCCAGCAGCCAAGAGTTAAGAGAGGTAAAACTGTTTTTT.

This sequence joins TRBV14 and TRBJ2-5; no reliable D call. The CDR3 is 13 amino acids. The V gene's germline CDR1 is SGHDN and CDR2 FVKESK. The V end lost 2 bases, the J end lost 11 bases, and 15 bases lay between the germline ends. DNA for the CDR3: TGTGCCAGCAGCCAATCCTTCCCGGGTTCGCAGTACTTC. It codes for CASSQSFPGSQYF.